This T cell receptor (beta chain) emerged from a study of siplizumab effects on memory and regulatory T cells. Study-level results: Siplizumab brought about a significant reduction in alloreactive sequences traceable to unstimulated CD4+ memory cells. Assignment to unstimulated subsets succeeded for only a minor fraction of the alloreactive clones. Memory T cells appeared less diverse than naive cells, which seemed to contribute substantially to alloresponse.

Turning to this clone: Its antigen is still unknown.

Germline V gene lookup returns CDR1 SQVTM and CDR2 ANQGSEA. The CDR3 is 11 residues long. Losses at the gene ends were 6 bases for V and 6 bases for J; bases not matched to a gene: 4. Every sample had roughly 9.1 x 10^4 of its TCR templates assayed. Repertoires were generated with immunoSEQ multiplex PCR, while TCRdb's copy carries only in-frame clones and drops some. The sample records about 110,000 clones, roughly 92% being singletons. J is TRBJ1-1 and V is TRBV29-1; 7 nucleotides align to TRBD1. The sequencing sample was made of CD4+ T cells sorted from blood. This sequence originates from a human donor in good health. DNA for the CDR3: TGCAGCGTCGGGACAGAGGCTGAAGCTTTCTTT. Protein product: CSVGTEAEAFF.